This T cell receptor (beta chain) was captured in a study of blood T cell repertoires in COVID-19. As for the study in general: T cells, B-cell-depleted T cells, or PBMCs supplied cDNA or gDNA.

Data came from immunoSEQ multiplex PCR; TCRdb stores just in-frame clones and leaves some out. This sample yields more than 300,000 clones, of which about 90% are seen a single time; around 0.97% belongs to the top ten. The receptor was derived from a woman in her 40s with COVID-19, enrolled during active disease. The sample was peripheral blood.

The CDR3 protein is CASSVIRGANVLTF. CDR3 sequence (DNA): TGTGCCAGCAGCGTAATCAGGGGGGCCAACGTCCTGACTTTC. The chain carries TRBV6-5 and TRBJ2-6; no firm D call. In germline, CDR1 is MNHEY, CDR2 SVGAGI. The ends were cut back, 6 bases at V and 4 bases at J, with 10 bases in the middle. The length of the CDR3 is 14 residues.